The source of this T cell receptor beta chain is a study of human T cells and chemical hapten exposure. This sample's time point: patch test 3, about 24 weeks after DPC sensitization. The treatment: therapeutic diphenylcyclopropenone sensitization with weekly scalp DPC. Trimming stripped 3 bases from V and 6 bases from J, with 15 bases between. This CDR3 is built from 15 residues. Germline V lookup: CDR1 LGHNA, CDR2 YSLEER. From the RACE reads, TCRdb called clonotypes with MiXCR, one entry per CDR3 protein. The sample has 150,000 to 200,000 distinct CDR3 sequences, 28% seen once. The source material was whole blood, sampled in connection with sensitization to the hapten diphenylcyclopropenone (DPC). The chain combines TRBV4-3 with TRBJ2-1; tentatively, D is TRBD1 (7 bases). This sequence was found in a woman aged 18-29 years with alopecia areata. Some clones in this sample may be carry-over from other donors' samples. The DNA of the CDR3 is TGCGCCAGCAGCCAGGGACTTACAGGGGCCAATGAGCAGTTCTTC. Translating it yields CASSQGLTGANEQFF.